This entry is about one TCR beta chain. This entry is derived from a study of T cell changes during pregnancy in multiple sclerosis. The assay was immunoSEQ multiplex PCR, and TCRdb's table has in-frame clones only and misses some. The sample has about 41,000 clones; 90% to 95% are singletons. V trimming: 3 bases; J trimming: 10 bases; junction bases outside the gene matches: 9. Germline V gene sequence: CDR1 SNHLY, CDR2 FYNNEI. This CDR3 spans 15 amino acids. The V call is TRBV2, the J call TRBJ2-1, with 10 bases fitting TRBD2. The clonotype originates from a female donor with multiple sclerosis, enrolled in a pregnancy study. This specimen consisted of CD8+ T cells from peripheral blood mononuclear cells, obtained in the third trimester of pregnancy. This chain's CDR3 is CASSDGASGRNEQFF. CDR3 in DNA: TGTGCCAGCAGTGATGGAGCTAGCGGGAGAAACGAGCAGTTCTTC. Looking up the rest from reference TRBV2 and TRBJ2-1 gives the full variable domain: EPEVTQTPSHQVTQMGQEVILRCVPISNHLYFYWYRQILGQKVEFLVSFYNNEISEKSEIFDDQFSVERPDGSNFTLKIRSTKLEDSAMYFCASSDGASGRNEQFFGPGTRLTVL.